Here is one TCR beta chain with its context. From germline, CDR1 is SNHLY and CDR2 FYNNEI. The CDR3 sequence is 13 residues long. Trimming pared 6 bases from V and 1 base from J, leaving 9 bases between. Here immunoSEQ multiplex PCR was the method, and the copy in TCRdb shows in-frame clones only, minus some. The repertoire holds 65,000 to 90,000 clones, around 80% seen once, with about 10% in the top ten. This sample is part of a study of blood T cell repertoires in COVID-19. Background on the study: The United States, Italy and Spain supplied acute and convalescent COVID-19 samples.

V and J are TRBV2 and TRBJ1-1; possibly TRBD1 for D (6 bases). The sample taken for sequencing was peripheral blood. This TCR derives from a man in his fifties or sixties with acute or convalescent COVID-19. The chain's CDR3 is CASRRTANTEAFF. CDR3 DNA sequence: TGTGCCAGCAGGAGGACAGCGAACACTGAAGCTTTCTTT.